The 28 T cell receptor beta chains listed next were all sequenced from one sample in a study of blood T cell repertoires in COVID-19. The data were produced by immunoSEQ multiplex PCR, yet TCRdb's version contains in-frame clones alone and is incomplete. This repertoire shows 150,000 to 190,000 clones, about 80% found once; its top ten account for about 7.3%. Sequenced input: PBMCs or T cells enriched from blood (not recorded which). The source of these receptors is a man aged 50-60 years who had recovered from COVID-19.

The rearrangement links TRBV4-3 to TRBJ1-6; 8 bases are a match to TRBD1. This CDR3 has 15 residues. V trimming: 2 bases; J trimming: 6 bases; junction bases outside the gene matches: 3. Germline CDR1 reads LGHNA; CDR2 reads YSLEER. CDR3 sequence (DNA): TGCGCCAGCAGCCAACGGACAGGGTTTAATTCACCCCTCCACTTT. This translates into CASSQRTGFNSPLHF.

This clone has a handful of counts. The chain recombines TRBV9 with TRBJ2-1, with 9 bases matching TRBD2. Germline lookup yields CDR1 SGDLS and CDR2 YYNGEE. The junction had 9 bases not matched to a gene; V was cut back by 4 bases and J by 4 bases. This CDR3 has 16 amino acids. CDR3 nucleotide sequence: TGTGCCAGCAGCATGCGGGGGGGCCTCATATACAATGAGCAGTTCTTC. Translation gives CASSMRGGLIYNEQFF.

The V and J genes are TRBV4-2 and TRBJ1-6; D unresolved. The V end was cut by 1 base, the J end by 6 bases, with 13 bases between. Germline V CDR1 and CDR2: LGHNA, YNFKEQ. This CDR3 is built from 16 residues. CDR3 amino acids: CASSQGSGTANSPLHF. CDR3 sequence (DNA): TGTGCCAGCAGCCAAGGTTCAGGTACTGCTAATTCACCCCTCCACTTT.

The chain employs TRBV9 and TRBJ2-7, with 8 bases identical to TRBD1. This CDR3 is 16 amino acids long. Germline V lookup: CDR1 SGDLS, CDR2 YYNGEE. J was trimmed by 3 bases and V by 1 base; bases with no gene match: 9. The chain's CDR3 is CASSVSSGTGVYEQYF. The CDR3, as DNA: TGTGCCAGCAGCGTATCCTCCGGGACAGGTGTCTACGAGCAGTACTTC.

The gene calls are TRBV7-2 and TRBJ1-4, with 7 bases identical to TRBD1. The V segment lost 4 bases and the J segment 7 bases; nucleotides outside the gene matches: 6. Germline CDR1 and CDR2: SGHTA and FQGNSA. CDR3 size: 14 residues. CDR3 loop: CASSYSGGGEKLFF. DNA for the CDR3: TGTGCCAGCAGCTATTCAGGGGGAGGTGAAAAACTGTTTTTT.

J is TRBJ2-2 and V is TRBV5-1; D is perhaps TRBD1 (5 bases). Germline CDR1 and CDR2: SGHRS and YFSETQ. The CDR3 length is 16 residues. V was shortened by 0 bases and J by 2 bases, with 11 bases between the two germline ends. The CDR3 sequence: CASSLGGLLNTGELFF. In DNA form, the CDR3 reads TGCGCCAGCAGCTTGGGGGGCTTGCTCAACACCGGGGAGCTGTTTTTT.

This chain joins TRBV9 and TRBJ2-3; 11 nucleotides align to TRBD1. The germline V gene encodes CDR1 SGDLS and CDR2 YYNGEE. V lost 3 bases, J lost 3 bases, and 3 bases stayed unmatched. The CDR3 sequence is 15 residues long. The CDR3, as DNA: TGTGCCAGCAGCGGGGACAGGGGGAGGACAGATACGCAGTATTTT. This translates into CASSGDRGRTDTQYF.

J is TRBJ2-3 and V is TRBV11-3; 10 nucleotides match TRBD2. The CDR3 covers 18 residues. Germline CDR1 and CDR2: SGHNT and YENEEA. V lost 4 bases to trimming and J lost 7 bases; unmatched junction nucleotides: 17. The CDR3 coding sequence is TGTGCCAGCAGCTCTGTCCTTGGGAGCGGGGGGGCCTTAAATACGCAGTATTTT. It encodes CASSSVLGSGGALNTQYF.

As DNA, the CDR3 is TGTGCCAGCAGCTTAGATTTGACAGGCCAATACAATGAGCAGTTCTTC. Translating gives CASSLDLTGQYNEQFF. This chain connects TRBV7-7 to TRBJ2-1; TRBD1 is a possible D gene (6 bases). CDR1 and CDR2 (germline): SSHAT, FNYEAQ (reference sequence). V was clipped by 1 base and J by 4 bases, with 14 bases between them. This CDR3 region has 16 residues.

This chain joins TRBV19 and TRBJ2-7; 7 nucleotides line up with TRBD1. The germline gives CDR1 LNHDA, CDR2 SQIVND (reference sequence). This CDR3 is built from 13 residues. Trimming took 6 bases from V and 1 from J; bases not matched to a gene: 3. The CDR3 bases are TGTGCCAGTAGCTTGACAGGGTCCTACGAGCAGTACTTC. Translated, it gives CASSLTGSYEQYF.

Note on this clone: Different DNA sequences within this sample yield the same CDR3. The J gene is TRBJ1-6, the V gene TRBV3-1 (or the pseudogene TRBV3-2); maybe TRBD1 (6 bases). Germline values: CDR1 LGHDT, CDR2 YNNKEL (reference sequence). Trimming left V 1 base short and J 6 bases short, with 7 bases between. The CDR3 totals 14 residues. CDR3 protein: CASSQGQANSPLHF. The CDR3 nucleotides read TGTGCCAGCAGCCAAGGACAGGCTAATTCACCCCTCCACTTT.

The rearrangement joins TRBV7-6 to TRBJ1-3, with 7 bases lining up with TRBD1. J gave up 7 bases and V 5 bases, and 8 bases lay outside the gene matches. Germline CDR1 is SGHVS and CDR2 is FNYEAQ. The CDR3 is 14 amino acids. CDR3 protein: CASSPRSTGNTIYF. CDR3 DNA: TGTGCCAGCAGCCCCCGCTCGACAGGGAACACCATATATTTT.

The chain couples TRBV30 to TRBJ2-2, with TRBD2 matching over 12 bases. The CDR3 has 16 residues. Germline CDR1 GTSNPN, CDR2 SVGIG (reference sequence). Germline trimming cut 0 bases from V and 7 bases from J; bases unmatched to any gene: 6. DNA of the CDR3: TGTGCCTGGAGTGTAGGACTAGCGGGGATTGGCGGGGAGCTGTTTTTT. This encodes CAWSVGLAGIGGELFF.

The rearrangement uses TRBV7-2 and TRBJ1-2; 8 nucleotides agree with TRBD1. This CDR3 has 14 residues. Germline values: CDR1 SGHTA, CDR2 FQGNSA. Trimming removed 3 bases from V and 6 bases from J; junction bases left unmatched: 6. The CDR3 DNA sequence: TGTGCCAGCAGCTTTCGACAGGGGTCTGATGGCTACACCTTC. It encodes CASSFRQGSDGYTF. The variable domain in full, completed from reference TRBV7-2 and TRBJ1-2, reads GAGVSQSPSNKVTEKGKDVELRCDPISGHTALYWYRQSLGQGLEFLIYFQGNSAPDKSGLPSDRFSAERTGGSVSTLTIQRTQQEDSAVYLCASSFRQGSDGYTFGSGTRLTVV.

The chain couples TRBV4-1 to TRBJ2-5, with D unresolved. Germline values: CDR1 MGHRA, CDR2 YSYEKL. This CDR3 spans 14 amino acids. Trimming removed 0 bases from V and 2 bases from J, with 7 bases in between. The CDR3, as DNA: TGCGCCAGCAGCCAAGACCCCCGTCAAGAGACCCAGTACTTC. Protein: CASSQDPRQETQYF.

This clone has a single count. V and J are TRBV6-5 and TRBJ2-2; D is undetermined. This CDR3 comprises 15 residues. Germline V lookup: CDR1 MNHEY, CDR2 SVGAGI. Trimming took off 6 bases at V and 4 bases at J, with 15 bases between the two ends. The CDR3 coding sequence is TGTGCCAGCAGCCGGCCCATGGGCATCACCGGGGAGCTGTTTTTT. Amino acids: CASSRPMGITGELFF.

This clone is a singleton in its sample. The V and J genes are TRBV7-3 and TRBJ2-1; weak D call: TRBD1 (5 bases). The V and J ends lost 5 bases and 2 bases respectively, with 13 bases between them. This CDR3 has 15 amino acids. Looked up from germline, CDR1 is SGHTA and CDR2 is FQGTGA. In nucleotides, the CDR3 is TGTGCCAGCAGCGAAGACAGCCTCCCCTACAATGAGCAGTTCTTC. Translation gives CASSEDSLPYNEQFF.

This rearrangement joins TRBV11-2 to TRBJ1-2; 8 bases match TRBD1. After removal of 5 bases from V and 2 bases from J, the junction contained 4 bases not matched to a gene. The CDR3 runs 14 residues. From germline, CDR1 is SGHAT and CDR2 FQNNGV. The CDR3 DNA reads TGTGCCAGCAGCAGGACAGGGCCCAACTATGGCTACACCTTC. Protein: CASSRTGPNYGYTF. Using reference TRBV11-2 and TRBJ1-2 for the parts outside the CDR3, the full variable domain is EAGVAQSPRYKIIEKRQSVAFWCNPISGHATLYWYQQILGQGPKLLIQFQNNGVVDDSQLPKDRFSAERLKGVDSTLKIQPAKLEDSAVYLCASSRTGPNYGYTFGSGTRLTVV.

Notes on this clone: Different DNA sequences within this sample yield the same CDR3. The V and J genes are TRBV12-3 or TRBV12-4 and TRBJ1-5, with D uncertain. The V end lost 3 bases, the J end lost 6 bases, and 6 bases lay between the germline ends. This CDR3 spans 12 amino acids. CDR3 region: CASSFEGQPQHF. The CDR3 coding sequence is TGTGCCAGCAGTTTCGAGGGTCAGCCCCAGCATTTT.

The rearrangement joins TRBV7-2 to TRBJ2-4; 14 nucleotides agree with TRBD2. The germline gives CDR1 SGHTA, CDR2 FQGNSA. After removal of 5 bases from V and 6 bases from J, the junction contained 12 bases not matched to a gene. This CDR3 contains 18 residues. This CDR3 reads CASSPSTSGGAGRNIQYF. In DNA form, the CDR3 reads TGTGCCAGCAGCCCCTCGACTAGCGGGGGGGCCGGTAGAAACATTCAGTACTTC.

The V gene is TRBV6-5, the J gene TRBJ1-6, with D uncertain. The germline V and J ends were trimmed by 7 bases and 7 bases, with 8 bases remaining between them. This CDR3 comprises 12 residues. Germline lookup yields CDR1 MNHEY and CDR2 SVGAGI. CDR3 sequence: CASTLRNSPLHF. The CDR3 DNA follows: TGTGCCAGCACTCTGAGAAATTCACCCCTCCACTTT.

The chain combines TRBV18 with TRBJ1-4; 7 bases align to TRBD1. In germline, CDR1 is KGHSH, CDR2 LQKENI. The CDR3 extends over 15 amino acids. J was trimmed by 5 bases and V by 2 bases; bases with no gene match: 5. The CDR3 coding sequence is TGTGCCAGCTCACCAAACAGGGGAGTCAATGAAAAACTGTTTTTT. Translating it yields CASSPNRGVNEKLFF. Full variable domain (outside the CDR3, taken from reference TRBV18 and TRBJ1-4): NAGVMQNPRHLVRRRGQEARLRCSPMKGHSHVYWYRQLPEEGLKFMVYLQKENIIDESGMPKERFSAEFPKEGPSILRIQQVVRGDSAAYFCASSPNRGVNEKLFFGSGTQLSVL.

V gene TRBV11-3 combines with J gene TRBJ2-7, with 8 bases lining up with TRBD2. The trim removed 5 bases at V and 2 bases at J, leaving 8 bases unmatched. CDR1 and CDR2 from the germline V gene are SGHNT and YENEEA. The CDR3 consists of 15 residues. The CDR3 loop is CASSPYGGGPYEQYF. The CDR3 region has the DNA TGTGCCAGCAGCCCTTACGGGGGGGGCCCCTACGAGCAGTACTTC.

The J gene is TRBJ2-7, the V gene TRBV6-5; D ambiguous. V gave up 3 bases and J gave up 3 bases, with 9 bases separating them. The CDR3 extends over 13 amino acids. Germline V gene sequence: CDR1 MNHEY, CDR2 SVGAGI. In DNA, the CDR3 is TGTGCCAGCAGTTATAAATATAACTACGAGCAGTACTTC. Protein: CASSYKYNYEQYF.

V and J are TRBV4-2 and TRBJ2-1; D is unresolved. The germline CDR1 and CDR2 sequences are LGHNA and YNFKEQ. The CDR3 is 12 residues long. V gave up 0 bases and J gave up 7 bases, with 4 bases separating them. Here the CDR3 DNA reads TGTGCCAGCAGCCAAGACTATAATGAGCAGTTCTTC. It translates to CASSQDYNEQFF.

About this clone: Other DNA sequences in this specimen translate into the identical CDR3. The J gene is TRBJ1-5, the V gene TRBV3-1 (or the pseudogene TRBV3-2), with 9 bases lining up with TRBD1. Germline V gives CDR1 LGHDT, CDR2 YNNKEL (reference sequence). J was trimmed by 7 bases and V by 1 base; bases with no gene match: 2. This CDR3 has 14 amino acids. DNA for the CDR3: TGTGCCAGCAGCCAAGGACAGGGGGGCCAGCCCCAGCATTTT. Its protein is CASSQGQGGQPQHF.

The gene calls are TRBV11-2 and TRBJ1-1; D ambiguous. The V end lost 4 bases, the J end lost 10 bases, and 19 bases lay between the germline ends. This CDR3 has 14 residues. Germline values: CDR1 SGHAT, CDR2 FQNNGV. This CDR3 reads CASSSGKGSFLAFF. As DNA, the CDR3 is TGTGCCAGCAGCTCCGGGAAAGGTTCTTTCCTAGCTTTCTTT.

This clone has just one count. The chain combines TRBV7-6 with TRBJ1-1, with a possible D match to TRBD1 (6 bases). Germline CDR1 reads SGHVS; CDR2 reads FNYEAQ. Between the trimmed V and J ends, which lost 1 base and 5 bases, there was a span of 14 bases. This CDR3 is 15 amino acids long. CDR3 region: CASSLVGGASTEAFF. The CDR3 DNA reads as TGTGCCAGCAGCTTAGTTGGGGGGGCGAGTACTGAAGCTTTCTTT. Looking up the rest from reference TRBV7-6 and TRBJ1-1 gives the full variable domain: GAGVSQSPRYKVTKRGQDVALRCDPISGHVSLYWYRQALGQGPEFLTYFNYEAQQDKSGLPNDRFSAERPEGSISTLTIQRTEQRDSAMYRCASSLVGGASTEAFFGQGTRLTVV.